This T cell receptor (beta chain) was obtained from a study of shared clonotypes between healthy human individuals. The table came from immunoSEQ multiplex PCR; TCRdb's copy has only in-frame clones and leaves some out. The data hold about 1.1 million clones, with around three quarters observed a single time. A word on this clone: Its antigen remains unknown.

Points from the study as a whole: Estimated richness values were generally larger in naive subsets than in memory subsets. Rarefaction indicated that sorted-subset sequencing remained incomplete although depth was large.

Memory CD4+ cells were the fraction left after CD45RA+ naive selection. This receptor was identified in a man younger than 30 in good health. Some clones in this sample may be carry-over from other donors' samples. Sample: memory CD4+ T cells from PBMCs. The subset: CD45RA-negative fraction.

In DNA form, the CDR3 reads TGTGCCAGCAAATTCAGGGGGCGTGAAGCTTTCTTT. Translated, it gives CASKFRGREAFF. The rearrangement uses TRBV27 and TRBJ1-1; TRBD1 agrees at 8 bases. V lost 7 bases and J lost 7; bases outside the gene matches: 5. This CDR3 contains 12 residues. Germline CDR1 is MNHEY and CDR2 is SMNVEV (reference sequence).